The clone carrying this T cell receptor beta chain was counted a few times. The antigen is unknown. These data come from a study of metastatic and nonmetastatic thyroid tumors. Study-level background: Where malignant and benign thyroid patients were concerned, repertoires were compared across blood and tumor or nodule tissue. Study results and caveats: In blood and tumor, TCR beta diversity was reportedly significantly higher in malignant thyroid tumors than in benign nodules.

Germline V gene data show CDR1 as MNHNS and CDR2 as SASEGT. CDR3 length equals 14 residues. Trimming shortened V by 3 bases and J by 8 bases, and 16 bases separated the two germline ends. Per the original data handling: It was from CDR3 differences across clinicopathological groups that a distant-metastasis classifier for papillary thyroid cancer was built. TCRdb ran MiXCR on the PCR reads. TCRdb's processing, not the authors' own work, is the source of the V and J calls. The profile covers about 23,000 clones, with approximately 20% appearing a single time and about 4.6% taken by the ten largest. Patients had received no treatment of any kind before thyroid surgery.

Sequencing was carried out using blood. The receptor was derived from a male donor with papillary thyroid cancer or a benign thyroid nodule (not recorded which). Some clones in this sample may be carry-over from other donors' samples. V is TRBV6-1 and J is TRBJ1-1; tentative D call: TRBD1 (6 bases). The CDR3: CASSEGGTKLEAFF. The CDR3 coding sequence is TGTGCCAGCAGTGAGGGTGGGACAAAACTCGAAGCTTTCTTT.